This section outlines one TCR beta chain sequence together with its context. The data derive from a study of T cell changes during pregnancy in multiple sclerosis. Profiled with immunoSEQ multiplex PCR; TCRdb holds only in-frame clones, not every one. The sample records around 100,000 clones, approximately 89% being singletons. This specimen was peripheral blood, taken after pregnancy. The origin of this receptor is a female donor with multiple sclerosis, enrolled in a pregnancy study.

CDR3 nucleotides: TGCAGCGTTCGCTCTATGACTAGCGGGGGGATCACAGATACGCAGTATTTT. Translation gives CSVRSMTSGGITDTQYF. V gene TRBV29-1 combines with J gene TRBJ2-3; TRBD2 aligns across 13 bases. CDR1 and CDR2 from the germline V gene are SQVTM and ANQGSEA. The CDR3 is made up of 17 amino acids. V lost 5 bases to trimming and J lost 2 bases; unmatched junction nucleotides: 10.